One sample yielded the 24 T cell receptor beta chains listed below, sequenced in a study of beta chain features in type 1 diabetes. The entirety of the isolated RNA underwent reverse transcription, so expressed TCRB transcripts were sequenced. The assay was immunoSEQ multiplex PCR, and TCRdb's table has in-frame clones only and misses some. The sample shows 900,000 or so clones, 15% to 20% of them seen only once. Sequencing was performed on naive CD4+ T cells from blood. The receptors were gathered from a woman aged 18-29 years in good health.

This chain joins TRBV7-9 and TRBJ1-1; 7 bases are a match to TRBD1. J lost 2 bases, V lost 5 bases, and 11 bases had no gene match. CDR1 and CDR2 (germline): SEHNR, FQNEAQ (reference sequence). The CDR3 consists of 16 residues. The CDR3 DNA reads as TGTGCCAGCAGCCCATTCCTCGGAGGGGGCAACACTGAAGCTTTCTTT. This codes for CASSPFLGGGNTEAFF.

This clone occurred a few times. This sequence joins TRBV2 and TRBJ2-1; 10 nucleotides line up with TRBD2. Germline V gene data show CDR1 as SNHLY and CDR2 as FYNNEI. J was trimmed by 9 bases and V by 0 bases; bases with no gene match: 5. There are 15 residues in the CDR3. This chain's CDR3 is CASSEASGRWSEQFF. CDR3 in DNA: TGTGCCAGCAGTGAAGCTAGCGGGAGGTGGAGTGAGCAGTTCTTC.

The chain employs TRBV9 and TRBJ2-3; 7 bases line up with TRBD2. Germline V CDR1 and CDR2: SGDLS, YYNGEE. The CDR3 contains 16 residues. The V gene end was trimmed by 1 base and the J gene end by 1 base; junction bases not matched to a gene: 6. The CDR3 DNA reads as TGTGCCAGCAGCGTAACCGGTAGCGGGCGCACAGATACGCAGTATTTT. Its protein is CASSVTGSGRTDTQYF.

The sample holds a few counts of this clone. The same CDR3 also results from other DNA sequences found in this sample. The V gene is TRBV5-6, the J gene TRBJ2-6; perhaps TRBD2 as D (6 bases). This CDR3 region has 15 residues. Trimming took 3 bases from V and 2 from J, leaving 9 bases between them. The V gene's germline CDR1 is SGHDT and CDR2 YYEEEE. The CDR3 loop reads CASSWRVAGANVLTF. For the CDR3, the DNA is TGTGCCAGCAGCTGGAGGGTAGCTGGGGCCAACGTCCTGACTTTC. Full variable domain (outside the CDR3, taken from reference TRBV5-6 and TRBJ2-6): DAGVTQSPTHLIKTRGQQVTLRCSPKSGHDTVSWYQQALGQGPQFIFQYYEEEERQRGNFPDRFSGHQFPNYSSELNVNALLLGDSALYLCASSWRVAGANVLTFGAGSRLTVL.

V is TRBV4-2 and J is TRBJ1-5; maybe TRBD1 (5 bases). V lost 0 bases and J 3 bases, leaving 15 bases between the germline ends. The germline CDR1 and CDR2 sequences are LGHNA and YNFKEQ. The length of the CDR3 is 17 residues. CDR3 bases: TGTGCCAGCAGCCAAGAAGTGCGAGGGGTTTACAATCAGCCCCAGCATTTT. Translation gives CASSQEVRGVYNQPQHF.

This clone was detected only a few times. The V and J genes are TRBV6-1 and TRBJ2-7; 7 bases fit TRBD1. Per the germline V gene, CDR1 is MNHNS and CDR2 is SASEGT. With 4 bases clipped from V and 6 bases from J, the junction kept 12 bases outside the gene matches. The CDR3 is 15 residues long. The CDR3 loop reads CASSATVAGGLEQYF. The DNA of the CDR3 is TGTGCCAGCAGTGCCACAGTTGCAGGGGGTCTCGAGCAGTACTTC.

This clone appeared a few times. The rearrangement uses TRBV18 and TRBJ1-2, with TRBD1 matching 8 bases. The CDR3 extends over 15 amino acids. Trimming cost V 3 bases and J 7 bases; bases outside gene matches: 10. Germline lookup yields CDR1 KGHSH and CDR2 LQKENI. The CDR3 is CASSPQDGQGGGYTF. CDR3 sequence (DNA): TGTGCCAGCTCACCCCAAGATGGACAGGGAGGTGGCTACACCTTC.

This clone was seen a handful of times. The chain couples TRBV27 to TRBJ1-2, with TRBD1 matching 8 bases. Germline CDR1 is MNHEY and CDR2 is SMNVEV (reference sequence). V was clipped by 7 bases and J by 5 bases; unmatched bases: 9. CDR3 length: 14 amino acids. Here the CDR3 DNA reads TGTGCCAGCAAAGCGACAGGGGATAGATATGGCTACACCTTC. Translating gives CASKATGDRYGYTF.

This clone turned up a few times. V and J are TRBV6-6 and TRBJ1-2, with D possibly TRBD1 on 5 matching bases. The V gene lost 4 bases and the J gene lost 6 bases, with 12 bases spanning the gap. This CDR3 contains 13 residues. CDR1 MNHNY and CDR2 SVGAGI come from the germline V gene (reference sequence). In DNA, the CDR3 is TGTGCCAGCAGTTTCAAGACAGCTGATGGCTACACCTTC. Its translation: CASSFKTADGYTF.

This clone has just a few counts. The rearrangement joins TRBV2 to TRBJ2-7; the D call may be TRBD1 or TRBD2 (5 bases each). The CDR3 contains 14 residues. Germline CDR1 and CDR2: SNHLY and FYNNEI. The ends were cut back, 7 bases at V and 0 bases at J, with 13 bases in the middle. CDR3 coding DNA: TGTGCCAGCACCGGGGACGGTGGCTCCTACGAGCAGTACTTC. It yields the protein CASTGDGGSYEQYF.

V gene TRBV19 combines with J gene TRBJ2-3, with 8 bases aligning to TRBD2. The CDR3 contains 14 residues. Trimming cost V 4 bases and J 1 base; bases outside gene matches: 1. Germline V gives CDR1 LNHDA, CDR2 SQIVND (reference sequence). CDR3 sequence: CASSTTSGTDTQYF. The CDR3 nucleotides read TGTGCCAGTAGTACGACTAGCGGCACAGATACGCAGTATTTT.

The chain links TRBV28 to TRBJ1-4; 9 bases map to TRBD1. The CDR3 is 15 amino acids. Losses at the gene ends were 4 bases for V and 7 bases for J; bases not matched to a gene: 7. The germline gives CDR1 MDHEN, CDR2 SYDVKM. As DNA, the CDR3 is TGTGCCAGCAGTTCCACAGGGGGCGTTGGTGAAAAACTGTTTTTT. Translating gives CASSSTGGVGEKLFF.

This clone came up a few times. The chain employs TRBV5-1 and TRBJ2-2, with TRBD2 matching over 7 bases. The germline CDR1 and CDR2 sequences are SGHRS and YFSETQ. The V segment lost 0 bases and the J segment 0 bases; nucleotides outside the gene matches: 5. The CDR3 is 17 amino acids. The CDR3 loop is CASSLGASGTNTGELFF. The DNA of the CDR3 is TGCGCCAGCAGCTTGGGGGCTAGCGGAACGAACACCGGGGAGCTGTTTTTT.

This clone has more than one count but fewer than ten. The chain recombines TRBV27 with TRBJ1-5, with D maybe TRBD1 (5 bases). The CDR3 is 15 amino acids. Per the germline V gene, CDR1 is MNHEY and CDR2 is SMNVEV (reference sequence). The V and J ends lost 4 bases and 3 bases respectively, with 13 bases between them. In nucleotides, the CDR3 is TGTGCCAGCAGTTGGGGCTACGGGGCCAATCAGCCCCAGCATTTT. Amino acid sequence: CASSWGYGANQPQHF.

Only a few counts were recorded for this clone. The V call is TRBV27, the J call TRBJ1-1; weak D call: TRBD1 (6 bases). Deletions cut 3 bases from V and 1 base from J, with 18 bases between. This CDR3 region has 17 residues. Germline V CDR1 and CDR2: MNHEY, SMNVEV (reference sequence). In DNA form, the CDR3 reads TGTGCCAGCAGTTTCCTGTTCCCGGGAGGGGGGAACACTGAAGCTTTCTTT. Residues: CASSFLFPGGGNTEAFF.

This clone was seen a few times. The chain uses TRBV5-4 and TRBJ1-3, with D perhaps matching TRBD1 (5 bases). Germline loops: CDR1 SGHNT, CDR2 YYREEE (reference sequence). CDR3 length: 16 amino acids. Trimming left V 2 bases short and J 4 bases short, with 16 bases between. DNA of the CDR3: TGTGCCAGCAGCTTTGATGCAGGGAGTCGGGGAAACACCATATATTTT. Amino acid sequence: CASSFDAGSRGNTIYF.

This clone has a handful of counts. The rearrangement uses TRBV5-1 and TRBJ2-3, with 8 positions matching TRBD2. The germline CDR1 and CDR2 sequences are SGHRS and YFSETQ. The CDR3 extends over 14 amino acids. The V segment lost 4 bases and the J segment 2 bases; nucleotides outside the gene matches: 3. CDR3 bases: TGCGCCAGCAGCCCGGGACTAGACACAGATACGCAGTATTTT. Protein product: CASSPGLDTDTQYF.

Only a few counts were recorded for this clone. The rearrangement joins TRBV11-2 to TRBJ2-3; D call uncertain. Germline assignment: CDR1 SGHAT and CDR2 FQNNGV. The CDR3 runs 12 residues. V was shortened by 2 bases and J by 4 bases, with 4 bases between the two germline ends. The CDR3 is CASSLLPDTQYF. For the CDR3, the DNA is TGTGCCAGCAGCTTACTTCCAGATACGCAGTATTTT. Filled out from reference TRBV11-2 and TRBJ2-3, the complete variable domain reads EAGVAQSPRYKIIEKRQSVAFWCNPISGHATLYWYQQILGQGPKLLIQFQNNGVVDDSQLPKDRFSAERLKGVDSTLKIQPAKLEDSAVYLCASSLLPDTQYFGPGTRLTVL.

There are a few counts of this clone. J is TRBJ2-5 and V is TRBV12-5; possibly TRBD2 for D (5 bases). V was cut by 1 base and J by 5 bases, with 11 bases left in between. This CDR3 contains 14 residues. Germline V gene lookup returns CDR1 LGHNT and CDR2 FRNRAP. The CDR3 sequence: CASGLGTRRETQYF. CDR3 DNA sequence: TGTGCTAGTGGTTTGGGAACGAGGAGGGAGACCCAGTACTTC. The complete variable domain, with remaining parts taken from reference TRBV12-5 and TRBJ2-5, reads DARVTQTPRHKVTEMGQEVTMRCQPILGHNTVFWYRQTMMQGLELLAYFRNRAPLDDSGMPKDRFSAEMPDATLATLKIQPSEPRDSAVYFCASGLGTRRETQYFGPGTRLLVL.

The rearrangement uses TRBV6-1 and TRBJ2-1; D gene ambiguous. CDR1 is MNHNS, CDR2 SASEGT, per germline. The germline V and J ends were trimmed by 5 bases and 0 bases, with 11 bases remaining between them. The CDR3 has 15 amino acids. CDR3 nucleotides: TGTGCCAGCAGTCGACAAGAGAGCTCCTACAATGAGCAGTTCTTC. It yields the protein CASSRQESSYNEQFF.

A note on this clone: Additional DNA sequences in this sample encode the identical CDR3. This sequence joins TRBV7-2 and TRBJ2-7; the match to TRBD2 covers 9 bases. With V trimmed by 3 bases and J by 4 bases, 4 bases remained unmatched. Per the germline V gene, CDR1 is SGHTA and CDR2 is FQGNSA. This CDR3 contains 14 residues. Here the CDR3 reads CASSFSGSSYEQYF. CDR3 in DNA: TGTGCCAGCAGCTTTAGCGGGAGTAGTTACGAGCAGTACTTC. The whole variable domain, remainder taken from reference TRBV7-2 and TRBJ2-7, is GAGVSQSPSNKVTEKGKDVELRCDPISGHTALYWYRQSLGQGLEFLIYFQGNSAPDKSGLPSDRFSAERTGGSVSTLTIQRTQQEDSAVYLCASSFSGSSYEQYFGPGTRLTVT.

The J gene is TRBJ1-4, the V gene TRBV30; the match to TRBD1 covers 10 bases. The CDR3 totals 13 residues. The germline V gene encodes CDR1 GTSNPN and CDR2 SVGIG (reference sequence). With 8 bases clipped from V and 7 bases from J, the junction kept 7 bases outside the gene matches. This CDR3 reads CAVSGTGVEKLFF. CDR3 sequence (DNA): TGTGCCGTCTCCGGGACAGGGGTTGAAAAACTGTTTTTT.

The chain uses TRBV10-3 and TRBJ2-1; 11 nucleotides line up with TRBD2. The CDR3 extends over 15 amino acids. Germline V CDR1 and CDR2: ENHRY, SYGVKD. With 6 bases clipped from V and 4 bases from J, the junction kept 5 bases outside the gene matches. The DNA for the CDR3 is TGTGCCATCAGGACTAGCGGGACTAATTACAATGAGCAGTTCTTC. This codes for CAIRTSGTNYNEQFF.

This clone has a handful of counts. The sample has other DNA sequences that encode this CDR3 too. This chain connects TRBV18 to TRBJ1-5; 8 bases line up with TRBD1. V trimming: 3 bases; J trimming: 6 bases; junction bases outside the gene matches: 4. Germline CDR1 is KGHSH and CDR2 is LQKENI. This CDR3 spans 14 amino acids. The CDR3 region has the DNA TGTGCCAGCTCACCCGGACAGGGAGGTCAGCCCCAGCATTTT. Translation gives CASSPGQGGQPQHF.